This TCR beta chain was identified during a study of early T cells in non-severe SARS-CoV-2 infection. Study information: RNA in bulk from unsorted whole blood was sequenced, and chains were unpaired.

This clonotype was counted only a few times. Its antigen is not identified. The study, taken as a whole, reports: VDJdb matching skewed toward anti-spike CD8 responses, missing private and CD4 specificities.

Each single cDNA molecule received a unique molecular identifier. Using its own MiXCR run on the 5' RACE reads, TCRdb lists one record per CDR3 protein. The top ten clones hold about 4% of a sample with about 50,000 distinct CDR3 sequences, around 8% of them seen once. The receptor comes from an adult who was a healthcare worker with PCR-confirmed SARS-CoV-2 infection or an uninfected control (not recorded which). The sequencing sample was made of whole blood.

This CDR3 reads CASSLDLAGRETQYF. The CDR3 DNA reads TGTGCCAGCAGCTTAGATCTGGCAGGGCGAGAGACCCAGTACTTC. The V and J genes are TRBV11-2 and TRBJ2-5; D perhaps matches TRBD1 (5 bases). V was trimmed by 0 bases and J by 4 bases, leaving 12 bases between them. Germline CDR1 and CDR2: SGHAT and FQNNGV. The CDR3 loop spans 15 amino acids.